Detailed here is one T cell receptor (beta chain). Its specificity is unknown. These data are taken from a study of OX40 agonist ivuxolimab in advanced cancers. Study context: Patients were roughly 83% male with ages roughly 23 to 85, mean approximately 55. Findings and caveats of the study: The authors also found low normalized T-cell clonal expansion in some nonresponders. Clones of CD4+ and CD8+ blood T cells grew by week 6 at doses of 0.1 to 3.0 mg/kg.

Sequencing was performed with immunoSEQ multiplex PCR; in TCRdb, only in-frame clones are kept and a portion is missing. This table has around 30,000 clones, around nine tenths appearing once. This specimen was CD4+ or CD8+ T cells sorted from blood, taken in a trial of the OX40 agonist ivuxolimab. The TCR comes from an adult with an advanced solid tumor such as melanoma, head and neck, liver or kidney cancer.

CDR3 DNA sequence: TGTGCCAGCAGCTTGATTAGCGGTCACACCGGGGAGCTGTTTTTT. Its protein is CASSLISGHTGELFF. This chain uses TRBV5-6 with TRBJ2-2; possibly TRBD2 for D (6 bases). CDR3 length: 15 residues. Trimming left V 1 base short and J 3 bases short, with 10 bases between. The germline gives CDR1 SGHDT, CDR2 YYEEEE.